The 32 T cell receptor beta chains reported below all come from one sample, sequenced in a study of blood T cell repertoires in COVID-19. TCRdb keeps only in-frame clones here, not all; method: immunoSEQ multiplex PCR. The table records some 260,000 clones, approximately 88% of them present only once. The sample comprised peripheral blood. These receptors all stem from a woman under 40 with COVID-19, enrolled during active disease.

The chain is built from TRBV11-2 and TRBJ1-2; D ambiguous. The V end lost 5 bases, the J end lost 0 bases, and 10 bases lay between the germline ends. Germline V gene lookup returns CDR1 SGHAT and CDR2 FQNNGV. CDR3 length equals 14 residues. CDR3 nucleotide sequence: TGTGCCAGCAGCCCCGACGGAGCTAACTATGGCTACACCTTC. This gives the protein CASSPDGANYGYTF.

This chain joins TRBV5-6 and TRBJ2-7; TRBD2 might be the D (6 bases). Germline CDR1 and CDR2: SGHDT and YYEEEE. V was trimmed by 4 bases and J by 3 bases, leaving 14 bases between them. The CDR3 covers 14 residues. This chain's CDR3 is CASSPGRGLYEQYV. The DNA for the CDR3 is TGTGCCAGCAGCCCCGGTCGGGGACTCTACGAGCAGTACGTC.

J is TRBJ1-1 and V is TRBV12-3 or TRBV12-4, with D perhaps TRBD1 (5 bases). Deletions cut 3 bases from V and 5 bases from J, with 7 bases between. CDR3 size: 12 residues. The CDR3 DNA reads TGTGCCAGCAGTTTTTCAGGGACTGAAGCTTTCTTT. Translated: CASSFSGTEAFF.

This sequence joins TRBV5-1 and TRBJ2-1; 9 nucleotides match TRBD2. There are 16 residues in the CDR3. Germline loops: CDR1 SGHRS, CDR2 YFSETQ. V was clipped by 3 bases and J by 5 bases; unmatched bases: 9. CDR3: CASSSLTSGIDNEQFF. CDR3 in DNA: TGCGCCAGCAGCTCCCTGACTAGCGGTATCGACAATGAGCAGTTCTTC.

The chain links TRBV27 to TRBJ2-7; a possible D gene is TRBD1 (6 bases). Trimming cost V 5 bases and J 4 bases, with 18 bases left between them. The CDR3 consists of 15 residues. Germline CDR1 MNHEY, CDR2 SMNVEV (reference sequence). The CDR3, as DNA: TGTGCCAGCAGTCCTATTCCCCCGGACAGATACGAGCAGTACGTC. Its translation is CASSPIPPDRYEQYV.

CDR3 loop: CASSLGGQGPEAFF. The CDR3 DNA sequence: TGTGCCAGCAGCTTGGGGGGACAGGGACCTGAAGCTTTCTTT. The chain joins TRBV11-3 to TRBJ1-1, with 9 bases aligning to TRBD1. CDR1 and CDR2 (germline): SGHNT, YENEEA. V was clipped by 3 bases and J by 6 bases; unmatched bases: 5. The CDR3 contains 14 residues.

The genes are TRBV2 and TRBJ2-3; 10 nucleotides align to TRBD1. Germline CDR1 is SNHLY and CDR2 is FYNNEI. CDR3 length: 15 amino acids. Trimming removed 5 bases from V and 4 bases from J; junction bases left unmatched: 6. The CDR3 nucleotides are TGTGCCAGCAGTAAGACAGGGGGCGAGGCAGATACGCAGTATTTT. Encoded protein: CASSKTGGEADTQYF.

This rearrangement joins TRBV11-3 to TRBJ2-5; D possibly corresponds to TRBD2 (6 bases). CDR3 size: 15 residues. Trimming stripped 5 bases from V and 5 bases from J, with 18 bases between. The V gene's germline CDR1 is SGHNT and CDR2 YENEEA. Here the CDR3 reads CASSAEGRPGETQYF. CDR3 DNA: TGTGCCAGCAGCGCAGAAGGGAGGCCGGGGGAGACCCAGTACTTC.

In its sample, this clone was seen once. The rearrangement links TRBV27 to TRBJ2-2, with D unresolved. There are 12 residues in the CDR3. Per the germline V gene, CDR1 is MNHEY and CDR2 is SMNVEV (reference sequence). The V end lost 5 bases, the J end lost 6 bases, and 7 bases lay between the germline ends. The CDR3 DNA is TGTGCCAGCAGTCCCGCAGCCGGGGAGCTGTTTTTT. Translated, it gives CASSPAAGELFF.

The chain combines TRBV19 with TRBJ1-5; D may be TRBD1 (6 bases). With 4 bases removed from V and 9 bases from J, the gap between germline ends came to 10 bases. This CDR3 is built from 12 residues. Germline CDR1 and CDR2: LNHDA and SQIVND (reference sequence). The chain's CDR3 is CASSKGGRPQHF. In DNA, the CDR3 is TGTGCCAGTAGTAAAGGGGGTCGGCCCCAGCATTTT. Full variable domain (rest looked up from reference TRBV19 and TRBJ1-5): DGGITQSPKYLFRKEGQNVTLSCEQNLNHDAMYWYRQDPGQGLRLIYYSQIVNDFQKGDIAEGYSVSREKKESFPLTVTSAQKNPTAFYLCASSKGGRPQHFGDGTRLSIL.

The chain links TRBV2 to TRBJ2-7; 7 nucleotides match TRBD1. V shed 7 bases and J 9 bases; nucleotides not matched to a gene: 9. In germline, CDR1 is SNHLY, CDR2 FYNNEI. This CDR3 comprises 12 residues. The CDR3 DNA is TGTGCCAGCAACACCCGACAGGGTGCGCAGTACGTC. Its protein product is CASNTRQGAQYV.

The chain employs TRBV2 and TRBJ1-1, with TRBD1 as a possible D gene (6 bases). Germline V gene data show CDR1 as SNHLY and CDR2 as FYNNEI. The V end was cut by 1 base, the J end by 0 bases, with 12 bases between. The CDR3 is 16 amino acids. The CDR3 sequence: CASSEEGQGMNTEAFF. CDR3 nucleotides: TGTGCCAGCAGTGAAGAGGGGCAGGGGATGAACACTGAAGCTTTCTTT.

The genes are TRBV11-2 and TRBJ2-1; a weak D match, TRBD2 (5 bases). V was trimmed by 1 base and J by 6 bases, leaving 13 bases between them. The CDR3 totals 15 residues. Germline CDR1 SGHAT, CDR2 FQNNGV. CDR3 region: CASSLGVGVSNEQFF. CDR3 bases: TGTGCCAGCAGCTTAGGAGTGGGAGTCAGCAATGAGCAGTTCTTC. Filled out from reference TRBV11-2 and TRBJ2-1, the complete variable domain reads EAGVAQSPRYKIIEKRQSVAFWCNPISGHATLYWYQQILGQGPKLLIQFQNNGVVDDSQLPKDRFSAERLKGVDSTLKIQPAKLEDSAVYLCASSLGVGVSNEQFFGPGTRLTVL.

The gene calls are TRBV11-3 and TRBJ2-1, with 8 bases matching TRBD1. Trimming took 1 base from V and 8 from J; bases not matched to a gene: 4. The CDR3 spans 14 residues. CDR1 SGHNT and CDR2 YENEEA come from the germline V gene. Written as DNA, the CDR3 is TGTGCCAGCAGCTTAGCCGCGACAGGGGATGAGCAGTTCTTC. As protein: CASSLAATGDEQFF.

In this sample, this clone turned up once. The V gene is TRBV12-3 or TRBV12-4, the J gene TRBJ1-1, with D possibly matching TRBD1 (5 bases). V dropped 7 bases and J dropped 6 bases, with 9 bases sitting between them. The CDR3 covers 11 residues. Written as DNA, the CDR3 is TGTGCCAGCACCCAGGGTCCTGAAGCTTTCTTT. Translation gives CASTQGPEAFF.

The CDR3 protein is CASSPATSGRGNEQFF. The CDR3, as DNA: TGTGCCAGCTCACCAGCGACTAGCGGGAGAGGCAATGAGCAGTTCTTC. V usage is TRBV18 and J usage is TRBJ2-1; 12 nucleotides align to TRBD2. CDR1 KGHSH and CDR2 LQKENI come from the germline V gene. The CDR3 sequence is 16 residues long. J gave up 6 bases and V 2 bases, and 5 bases lay outside the gene matches.

The chain has TRBV5-1 and TRBJ2-2, with a possible D match to TRBD2 (7 bases). Trimming took off 3 bases at V and 3 bases at J, with 15 bases between the two ends. CDR1 is SGHRS and CDR2 is YFSETQ in the germline V gene. The CDR3 is 16 amino acids. CDR3: CASSSGRGADTGELFF. CDR3 DNA: TGCGCCAGCAGCTCGGGGAGGGGGGCGGACACCGGGGAGCTGTTTTTT.

The rearrangement uses TRBV5-1 and TRBJ2-5; 10 bases line up with TRBD1. The CDR3 covers 14 residues. V lost 5 bases, J lost 4 bases, and 5 bases stayed unmatched. Per germline, CDR1 SGHRS and CDR2 YFSETQ. This chain's CDR3 is CASRRDRGGETQYF. The CDR3 bases are TGCGCCAGCAGGCGGGACAGGGGAGGAGAGACCCAGTACTTC. The full variable domain, rest sourced from reference TRBV5-1 and TRBJ2-5, is KAGVTQTPRYLIKTRGQQVTLSCSPISGHRSVSWYQQTPGQGLQFLFEYFSETQRNKGNFPGRFSGRQFSNSRSEMNVSTLELGDSALYLCASRRDRGGETQYFGPGTRLLVL.

The gene calls are TRBV7-2 and TRBJ2-3; the match to TRBD2 covers 8 bases. Germline CDR1 and CDR2: SGHTA and FQGNSA. Germline trimming cut 3 bases from V and 5 bases from J; bases unmatched to any gene: 4. This CDR3 spans 14 amino acids. CDR3 residues: CASSLGLVGDTQYF. The CDR3 bases are TGTGCCAGCAGCTTGGGACTAGTTGGAGATACGCAGTATTTT.

The V call is TRBV18, the J call TRBJ2-2; D not certain. CDR1 and CDR2 (germline): KGHSH, LQKENI. The V end was cut by 1 base, the J end by 1 base, with 4 bases between. The CDR3 is 14 amino acids. The CDR3, as DNA: TGTGCCAGCTCACCACTGAGGAACACCGGGGAGCTGTTTTTT. This sequence encodes CASSPLRNTGELFF.

This clone was seen only once. The rearrangement uses TRBV7-9 and TRBJ2-7; no firm D call. The CDR3 has 15 residues. CDR1 and CDR2 from the germline V gene are SEHNR and FQNEAQ (reference sequence). Trimming removed 2 bases at V and 3 bases at J, with 14 bases between. Here the CDR3 reads CASSLSSDAFYEQYV. The CDR3 DNA reads TGTGCCAGCAGCTTATCCAGCGACGCCTTCTACGAGCAGTACGTC.

The rearrangement joins TRBV11-3 to TRBJ2-1, with a tentative D call TRBD1 (5 bases). The germline V gene has CDR1 SGHNT and CDR2 YENEEA. The CDR3 is made up of 13 amino acids. V was pared by 5 bases and J by 3 bases, with 8 bases between. The CDR3 here is CASSKGVYNEQFF. The CDR3 nucleotides are TGTGCCAGCAGCAAAGGGGTCTACAATGAGCAGTTCTTC.

The chain couples TRBV5-1 to TRBJ1-1; D remains unclear. CDR3 length equals 14 residues. Germline V gene lookup returns CDR1 SGHRS and CDR2 YFSETQ. The V end lost 1 base, the J end lost 3 bases, and 10 bases lay between the germline ends. The DNA for the CDR3 is TGCGCCAGCAGCTTGCGATATGTAGACACTGAAGCTTTCTTT. Translated: CASSLRYVDTEAFF.

A note on this clone: The DNA is omitted, as the CDR3 cannot be located on it reliably, and the CDR3 follows TCRdb's listing. The CDR3 here is CASSTSGVGDTQYF. This chain joins TRBV6-5 and TRBJ2-3; the D call TRBD2 from the table was never checked on the DNA. The germline gives CDR1 MNHEY, CDR2 SVGAGI. With termini counted, the CDR3 has 14 amino acids.

J is TRBJ1-5 and V is TRBV10-2; 8 nucleotides align to TRBD1. Germline V lookup: CDR1 WSHSY, CDR2 SAAADI. The CDR3 totals 12 residues. Trimming took 10 bases from V and 7 from J; bases not matched to a gene: 6. The CDR3 DNA reads TGCGCCACCATGGACAGGGAACAGCCCCAGCATTTT. It translates to CATMDREQPQHF.

The V call is TRBV7-9, the J call TRBJ1-5; TRBD1 matches at 9 bases. Unmatched junction bases numbered 3, after V lost 5 bases and J lost 1 base. Germline values: CDR1 SEHNR, CDR2 FQNEAQ (reference sequence). This CDR3 contains 15 residues. This CDR3 reads CASSLGQGSNQPQHF. The CDR3 nucleotides read TGTGCCAGCAGCCTCGGACAGGGGAGCAATCAGCCCCAGCATTTT.

This chain uses TRBV6-5 with TRBJ1-2; 7 nucleotides line up with TRBD1. V gave up 4 bases and J gave up 5 bases; unmatched junction bases: 7. The CDR3 loop spans 14 amino acids. Germline-derived CDR1 and CDR2 are MNHEY and SVGAGI. The CDR3 sequence is CASSSSRQGYGYTF. DNA of the CDR3: TGTGCCAGCAGTTCCTCCCGACAGGGATATGGCTACACCTTC.

The chain joins TRBV5-4 to TRBJ2-2; perhaps TRBD1 as D (5 bases). The CDR3 sequence is 13 residues long. Between the trimmed V and J ends, which lost 5 bases and 4 bases, there was a span of 9 bases. The germline gives CDR1 SGHNT, CDR2 YYREEE (reference sequence). This chain's CDR3 is CASRITGTGELFF. CDR3 nucleotides: TGTGCCAGCAGAATTACAGGCACCGGGGAGCTGTTTTTT.

This clone was observed a few times. The CDR3 reads CASSEHLNYGYTF. The CDR3 coding sequence is TGCGCCAGCAGTGAGCACCTAAACTATGGCTACACCTTC. The V and J genes are TRBV10-1 and TRBJ1-2; no reliable D call. The germline V gene encodes CDR1 WNHNN and CDR2 SYGVQD (reference sequence). The CDR3 loop spans 13 amino acids. Trimming left V 2 bases short and J 2 bases short, with 6 bases between.

CDR3 sequence: CASSLEWSEAYF. In DNA, the CDR3 is TGTGCCAGCAGCTTAGAATGGTCAGAGGCGTACTTC. The chain carries TRBV7-2 and TRBJ2-5, with D unresolved. The germline V gene has CDR1 SGHTA and CDR2 FQGNSA. V was clipped by 1 base and J by 13 bases, with 13 bases between them. The CDR3 totals 12 residues.

The chain uses TRBV5-1 and TRBJ2-7; 10 nucleotides match TRBD1. The junction had 8 bases not matched to a gene; V was cut back by 2 bases and J by 6 bases. Germline-derived CDR1 and CDR2 are SGHRS and YFSETQ. The CDR3 is 15 amino acids. In nucleotides, the CDR3 is TGCGCCAGCAGCTTCGGACAGGGGGAGGTTCGCGAGCAGTACTTC. It translates to CASSFGQGEVREQYF.

This sequence joins TRBV15 and TRBJ2-1, with 8 positions matching TRBD2. Germline trimming cut 4 bases from V and 0 bases from J; bases unmatched to any gene: 2. The CDR3 sequence is 15 residues long. The V gene's germline CDR1 is LNHNV and CDR2 YYDKDF (reference sequence). The CDR3 DNA is TGTGCCACCAGCATAGCGGGAACCTCCTACAATGAGCAGTTCTTC. This gives the protein CATSIAGTSYNEQFF. The entire variable domain, with the rest obtained from reference TRBV15 and TRBJ2-1, is as follows: DAMVIQNPRYQVTQFGKPVTLSCSQTLNHNVMYWYQQKSSQAPKLLFHYYDKDFNNEADTPDNFQSRRPNTSFCFLDIRSPGLGDTAMYLCATSIAGTSYNEQFFGPGTRLTVL.